Listed here are 23 T cell receptor beta chains from one sample, sequenced in a study of beta chain features in type 1 diabetes. Study results and limitations: There was a moderate but significant shortening of TCRB CDR3s in all four CD4+ subsets of Type 1 diabetes patients.

Expressed TCRB transcripts were sequenced because the isolated RNA had all been reverse transcribed beforehand. The protocol was immunoSEQ multiplex PCR, while the TCRdb copy is restricted to in-frame clones and leaves out a portion. The sample has more than 100,000 clones; 28% are singletons. Their antigens are not known. The sequencing input was central memory CD4+ T cells from blood. These receptors came from a young woman with type 1 diabetes.

There are a few counts of this clone. The chain has TRBV30 and TRBJ1-1; 10 positions match TRBD1. Germline V gene lookup returns CDR1 GTSNPN and CDR2 SVGIG (reference sequence). The CDR3 sequence is 18 residues long. J was trimmed by 5 bases and V by 0 bases; bases with no gene match: 15. The CDR3 sequence: CAWSVTPRQGAVGTEAFF. The CDR3 region has the DNA TGTGCCTGGAGTGTAACCCCTCGACAGGGGGCGGTGGGGACTGAAGCTTTCTTT.

In this sample, this clone turned up a few times. The chain combines TRBV29-1 with TRBJ1-2, with TRBD1 as a possible D gene (5 bases). The CDR3 is 14 residues long. Germline V lookup: CDR1 SQVTM, CDR2 ANQGSEA. V was clipped by 1 base and J by 8 bases, with 17 bases between them. As DNA, the CDR3 is TGCAGCGTTGAAGTTTATCGTCGGGGGGAAGGCTACACCTTC. Residues: CSVEVYRRGEGYTF.

This chain links TRBV5-5 with TRBJ2-3; tentatively, D is TRBD1 (5 bases). This CDR3 has 13 residues. Germline CDR1 and CDR2: SGHKS and YYEKEE (reference sequence). Trimming shortened V by 0 bases and J by 5 bases, and 7 bases separated the two germline ends. The CDR3 nucleotides read TGTGCCAGCAGCTTGGTAAGGGGAGATACGCAGTATTTT. This codes for CASSLVRGDTQYF.

V is TRBV6-1 and J is TRBJ1-2; D uncertain. The V and J ends lost 2 bases and 3 bases respectively, with 10 bases between them. This CDR3 has 14 residues. Germline CDR1 and CDR2: MNHNS and SASEGT. CDR3 region: CASSEFGGDYGYTF. The DNA for the CDR3 is TGTGCCAGCAGTGAATTCGGCGGAGACTATGGCTACACCTTC.

This chain uses TRBV6-1 with TRBJ2-5; D is perhaps TRBD1 (6 bases). Deletions cut 2 bases from V and 5 bases from J, with 21 bases between. Germline CDR1 and CDR2: MNHNS and SASEGT. The CDR3 has 17 amino acids. The CDR3 DNA sequence: TGTGCCAGCAGTGAATATATAAGGGGGACATCGGGTGAGACCCAGTACTTC. This codes for CASSEYIRGTSGETQYF.

This clone was picked up a small number of times. The chain joins TRBV2 to TRBJ1-2; the D is unclear. Germline CDR1 reads SNHLY; CDR2 reads FYNNEI. The CDR3 contains 13 residues. Trimming took 6 bases from V and 1 from J, leaving 9 bases between them. CDR3 amino acids: CASRADFNYGYTF. As DNA, the CDR3 is TGTGCCAGCAGGGCGGACTTTAACTATGGCTACACCTTC.

V usage is TRBV7-9 and J usage is TRBJ2-5; possible D gene TRBD1, 5 bases. V gave up 5 bases and J gave up 1 base, with 11 bases separating them. The CDR3 is 14 amino acids. Germline values: CDR1 SEHNR, CDR2 FQNEAQ (reference sequence). The CDR3 spells CASSRTRTQETQYF. The CDR3 DNA sequence: TGTGCCAGCAGCCGGACACGTACCCAAGAGACCCAGTACTTC.

The rearrangement joins TRBV28 to TRBJ1-1; 9 bases line up with TRBD1. The CDR3 has 15 amino acids. Germline CDR1 and CDR2: MDHEN and SYDVKM. The V and J ends lost 5 bases and 6 bases, in that order; junction bases with no gene match: 10. In DNA, the CDR3 is TGTGCCAGCAGTCGACACAGGGGGCGTACCTCTGAAGCTTTCTTT. It yields the protein CASSRHRGRTSEAFF.

In nucleotides, the CDR3 is TGTGCCAGTAACTGGGGCAGGGGGCTCGCTGAAGCTTTCTTT. This codes for CASNWGRGLAEAFF. The V and J genes are TRBV6-5 and TRBJ1-1, with 8 bases matching TRBD1. V shed 9 bases, J shed 6 bases, and the junction held 12 bases outside the gene matches. The CDR3 extends over 14 amino acids. The germline V gene encodes CDR1 MNHEY and CDR2 SVGAGI.

The chain employs TRBV6-6 and TRBJ2-7; TRBD2 is a possible D gene (6 bases). With 6 bases removed from V and 5 bases from J, the gap between germline ends came to 14 bases. There are 13 residues in the CDR3. Germline-derived CDR1 and CDR2 are MNHNY and SVGAGI (reference sequence). CDR3 loop: CASRPPGGDEQYV. The CDR3 nucleotides read TGTGCCAGCAGACCTCCGGGCGGGGACGAGCAGTACGTC.

In this sample, this clone turned up once. The chain couples TRBV9 to TRBJ2-5; 9 bases agree with TRBD1. The V and J ends lost 5 bases and 3 bases, in that order; junction bases with no gene match: 14. Per the germline V gene, CDR1 is SGDLS and CDR2 is YYNGEE. The CDR3 is 17 amino acids. The CDR3 region has the DNA TGTGCCAGCAGTAGAAGGCCGGGACAGGGAGTTGAAGAGACCCAGTACTTC. Its translation is CASSRRPGQGVEETQYF.

V gene TRBV4-3 combines with J gene TRBJ1-2, with 8 bases that match TRBD1. CDR1 and CDR2 (germline): LGHNA, YSLEER. J lost 7 bases, V lost 0 bases, and 4 bases had no gene match. This CDR3 contains 14 residues. This CDR3 is CASSQEQGGSGYTF. The CDR3 DNA reads as TGCGCCAGCAGCCAAGAACAGGGGGGGAGTGGCTACACCTTC.

The genes are TRBV27 and TRBJ2-3; weak D call: TRBD1 (5 bases). The CDR3 sequence is 14 residues long. CDR1 MNHEY and CDR2 SMNVEV come from the germline V gene (reference sequence). Trimming pared 8 bases from V and 0 bases from J, leaving 12 bases between. The CDR3 loop is CASCRQTSTDTQYF. Written as DNA, the CDR3 is TGTGCCAGCTGCCGACAGACTAGCACAGATACGCAGTATTTT.

This clone was seen a few times. This sequence joins TRBV28 and TRBJ1-5; D remains unclear. CDR1 and CDR2 (germline): MDHEN, SYDVKM. This CDR3 has 17 amino acids. V was cut by 4 bases and J by 0 bases, with 16 bases left in between. CDR3 nucleotides: TGTGCCAGCAGTTACGGGGTAGGTGGCTATAGCAATCAGCCCCAGCATTTT. This codes for CASSYGVGGYSNQPQHF. The whole variable domain, remainder taken from reference TRBV28 and TRBJ1-5, is DVKVTQSSRYLVKRTGEKVFLECVQDMDHENMFWYRQDPGLGLRLIYFSYDVKMKEKGDIPEGYSVSREKKERFSLILESASTNQTSMYLCASSYGVGGYSNQPQHFGDGTRLSIL.

The J gene is TRBJ2-7, the V gene TRBV27; 7 bases line up with TRBD2. Germline V gene lookup returns CDR1 MNHEY and CDR2 SMNVEV (reference sequence). V shed 10 bases and J 0 bases; nucleotides not matched to a gene: 9. The CDR3 has 14 amino acids. The CDR3 nucleotides read TGTGCCACCCCTCCGGGAGGATCCTCCTACGAGCAGTACGTC. Translated: CATPPGGSSYEQYV.

The rearrangement joins TRBV27 to TRBJ2-6; perhaps TRBD1 as D (6 bases). V lost 1 base and J lost 0, with 13 bases in between. There are 18 residues in the CDR3. Germline V gene lookup returns CDR1 MNHEY and CDR2 SMNVEV (reference sequence). CDR3 nucleotides: TGTGCCAGCAGTTTATTTGGGGGCGGAACCTCTGGGGCCAACGTCCTGACTTTC. This encodes CASSLFGGGTSGANVLTF. The complete variable domain, with remaining parts taken from reference TRBV27 and TRBJ2-6, reads EAQVTQNPRYLITVTGKKLTVTCSQNMNHEYMSWYRQDPGLGLRQIYYSMNVEVTDKGDVPEGYKVSRKEKRNFPLILESPSPNQTSLYFCASSLFGGGTSGANVLTFGAGSRLTVL.

The chain has TRBV27 and TRBJ2-7; TRBD1 matches at 9 bases. Germline V gene data show CDR1 as MNHEY and CDR2 as SMNVEV (reference sequence). Unmatched junction bases numbered 8, after V lost 6 bases and J lost 2 bases. The CDR3 runs to 15 residues. CDR3 nucleotide sequence: TGTGCCAGCAGATTCCTCCGGGACAGGGCCTACGAGCAGTACTTC. Residues: CASRFLRDRAYEQYF.

The rearrangement joins TRBV18 to TRBJ2-1; D unclear. V was trimmed by 1 base and J by 4 bases, leaving 5 bases between them. The germline CDR1 and CDR2 sequences are KGHSH and LQKENI. This CDR3 is 13 amino acids long. Here the CDR3 reads CASSPLRYNEQFF. CDR3 coding DNA: TGTGCCAGCTCACCACTCAGATACAATGAGCAGTTCTTC.

V is TRBV14 and J is TRBJ1-1; no reliable D call. Germline V CDR1 and CDR2: SGHDN, FVKESK. The CDR3 extends over 15 amino acids. V was cut by 2 bases and J by 7 bases, with 17 bases left in between. CDR3: CASSQYEGGRNEAFF. For the CDR3, the DNA is TGTGCCAGCAGCCAATATGAGGGAGGCAGAAATGAAGCTTTCTTT. Together with reference TRBV14 and TRBJ1-1, the CDR3 gives the full variable domain: EAGVTQFPSHSVIEKGQTVTLRCDPISGHDNLYWYRRVMGKEIKFLLHFVKESKQDESGMPNNRFLAERTGGTYSTLKVQPAELEDSGVYFCASSQYEGGRNEAFFGQGTRLTVV.

V and J are TRBV7-8 and TRBJ2-1; TRBD2 matches 12 bases. With V trimmed by 5 bases and J by 7 bases, 9 bases remained unmatched. Germline CDR1 and CDR2: SGHVS and FQNEAQ. The CDR3 length is 16 residues. CDR3 sequence (DNA): TGTGCCAGCAGCGCTCGACTAGCGGGGGCCGAAAATGAGCAGTTCTTC. Protein product: CASSARLAGAENEQFF.

This chain joins TRBV2 and TRBJ1-5, with D hard to call. The germline CDR1 and CDR2 sequences are SNHLY and FYNNEI. V lost 0 bases and J lost 4, with 7 bases in between. CDR3 length: 14 residues. CDR3 sequence reads: CASSEAAVNQPQHF. The CDR3 DNA reads as TGTGCCAGCAGTGAAGCGGCTGTGAATCAGCCCCAGCATTTT.

The J gene is TRBJ1-5, the V gene TRBV7-2, with unresolved D. The V end lost 3 bases, the J end lost 5 bases, and 8 bases lay between the germline ends. In germline, CDR1 is SGHTA, CDR2 FQGNSA. The CDR3 contains 13 residues. The CDR3 nucleotides read TGTGCCAGCAGCTTCGTCCCTTATCAGCCCCAGCATTTT. This gives the protein CASSFVPYQPQHF.

This clone was seen more than once but under ten times. One end of the junction does not line up with germline, which may come from a read error. Other DNA sequences from this sample encode an identical CDR3 as well. This chain joins TRBV11-2 and TRBJ2-5; D perhaps matches TRBD1 (5 bases). The CDR3 loop spans 14 amino acids. Germline CDR1 SGHAT, CDR2 FQNNGV. The CDR3 is CASSLGGRAETQYF. The CDR3 bases are TGTGCTAGCAGCTTAGGCGGCAGGGCGGAGACCCAGTACTTC.